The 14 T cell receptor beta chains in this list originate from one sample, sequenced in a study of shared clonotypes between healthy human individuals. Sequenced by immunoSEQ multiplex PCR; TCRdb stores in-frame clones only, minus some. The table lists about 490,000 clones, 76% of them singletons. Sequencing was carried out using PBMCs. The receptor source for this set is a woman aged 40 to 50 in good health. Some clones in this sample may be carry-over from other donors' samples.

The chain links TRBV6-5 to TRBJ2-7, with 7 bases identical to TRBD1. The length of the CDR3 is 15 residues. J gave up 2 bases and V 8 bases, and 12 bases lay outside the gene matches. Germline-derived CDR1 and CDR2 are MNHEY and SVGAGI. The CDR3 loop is CASDLQGNLAYEQYF. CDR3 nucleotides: TGTGCCAGCGATTTACAGGGGAATCTTGCCTACGAGCAGTACTTC.

In nucleotides, the CDR3 is TGCGCCAGCAGCCGAGCTCTAGCGGCAGTGGACTACGAGCAGTACTTC. It encodes CASSRALAAVDYEQYF. The chain combines TRBV4-1 with TRBJ2-7, with 7 bases aligning to TRBD2. CDR3 size: 16 residues. V lost 4 bases and J lost 3; bases outside the gene matches: 12. Germline CDR1 is MGHRA and CDR2 is YSYEKL.

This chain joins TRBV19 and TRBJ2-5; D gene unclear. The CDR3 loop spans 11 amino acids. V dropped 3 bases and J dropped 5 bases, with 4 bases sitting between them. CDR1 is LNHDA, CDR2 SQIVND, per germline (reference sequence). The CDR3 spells CASSIRETQYF. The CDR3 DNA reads TGTGCCAGTAGTATTAGGGAGACCCAGTACTTC.

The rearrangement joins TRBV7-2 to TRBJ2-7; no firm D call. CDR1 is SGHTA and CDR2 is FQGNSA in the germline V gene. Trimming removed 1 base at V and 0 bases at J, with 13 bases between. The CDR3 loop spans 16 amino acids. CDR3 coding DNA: TGTGCCAGCAGCTTAGTCGCAGGCGCAAGCTCCTACGAGCAGTACTTC. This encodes CASSLVAGASSYEQYF.

The CDR3 DNA follows: TGCAGCGTTGAGTTCCGAGAAGGGGCCAACGTCCTGACTTTC. Translating it yields CSVEFREGANVLTF. The chain recombines TRBV29-1 with TRBJ2-6; D gene ambiguous. The germline V and J ends were trimmed by 3 bases and 4 bases, with 10 bases remaining between them. The germline V gene has CDR1 SQVTM and CDR2 ANQGSEA. The CDR3 is 14 amino acids. The full variable domain, rest sourced from reference TRBV29-1 and TRBJ2-6, is SAVISQKPSRDICQRGTSLTIQCQVDSQVTMMFWYRQQPGQSLTLIATANQGSEATYESGFVIDKFPISRPNLTFSTLTVSNMSPEDSSIYLCSVEFREGANVLTFGAGSRLTVL.

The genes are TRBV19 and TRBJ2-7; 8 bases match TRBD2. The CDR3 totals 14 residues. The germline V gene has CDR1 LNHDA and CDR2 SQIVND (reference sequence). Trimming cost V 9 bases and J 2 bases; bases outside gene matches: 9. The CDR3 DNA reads TGTGCCAGCGCGTCCGGGGGGGGCCCCTACGAGCAGTACTTC. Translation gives CASASGGGPYEQYF.

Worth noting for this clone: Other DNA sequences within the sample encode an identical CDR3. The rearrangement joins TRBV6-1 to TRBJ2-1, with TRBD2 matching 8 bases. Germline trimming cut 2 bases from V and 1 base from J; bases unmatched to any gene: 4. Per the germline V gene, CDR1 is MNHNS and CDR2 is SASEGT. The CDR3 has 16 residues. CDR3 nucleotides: TGTGCCAGCAGTGAAAGGGCGGGAGGTTCCTACAATGAGCAGTTCTTC. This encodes CASSERAGGSYNEQFF.

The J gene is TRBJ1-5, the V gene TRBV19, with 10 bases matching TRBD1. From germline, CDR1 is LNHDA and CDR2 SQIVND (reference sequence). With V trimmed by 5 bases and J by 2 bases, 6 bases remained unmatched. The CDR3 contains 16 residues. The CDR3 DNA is TGTGCCAGTAGTCGGGACAGGGGATGGGGCAATCAGCCCCAGCATTTT. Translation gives CASSRDRGWGNQPQHF. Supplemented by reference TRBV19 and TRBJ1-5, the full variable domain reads DGGITQSPKYLFRKEGQNVTLSCEQNLNHDAMYWYRQDPGQGLRLIYYSQIVNDFQKGDIAEGYSVSREKKESFPLTVTSAQKNPTAFYLCASSRDRGWGNQPQHFGDGTRLSIL.

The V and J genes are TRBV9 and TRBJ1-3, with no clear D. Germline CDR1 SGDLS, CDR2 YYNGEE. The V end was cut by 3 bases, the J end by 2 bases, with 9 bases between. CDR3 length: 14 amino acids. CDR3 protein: CASSALGAGNTIYF. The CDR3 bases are TGTGCCAGCAGCGCCTTGGGTGCTGGAAACACCATATATTTT. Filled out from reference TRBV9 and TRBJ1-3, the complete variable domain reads DSGVTQTPKHLITATGQRVTLRCSPRSGDLSVYWYQQSLDQGLQFLIQYYNGEERAKGNILERFSAQQFPDLHSELNLSSLELGDSALYFCASSALGAGNTIYFGEGSWLTVV.

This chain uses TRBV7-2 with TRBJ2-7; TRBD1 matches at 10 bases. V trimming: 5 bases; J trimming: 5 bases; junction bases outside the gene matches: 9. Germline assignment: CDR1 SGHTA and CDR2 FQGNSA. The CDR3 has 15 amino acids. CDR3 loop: CASSVRGTGVNEQYF. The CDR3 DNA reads TGTGCCAGCAGCGTGAGGGGGACAGGGGTTAACGAGCAGTACTTC.

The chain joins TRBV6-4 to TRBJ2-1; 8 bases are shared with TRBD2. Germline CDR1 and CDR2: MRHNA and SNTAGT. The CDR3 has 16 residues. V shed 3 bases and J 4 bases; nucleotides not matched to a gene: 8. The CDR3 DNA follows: TGTGCCAGCAGTGAATCTCCACTAGCGGTTTACAATGAGCAGTTCTTC. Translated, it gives CASSESPLAVYNEQFF.

DNA of the CDR3: TGTGCCTGGAGTGCGGGGGCCCTGAATCAGCCCCAGCATTTT. It specifies CAWSAGALNQPQHF. V gene TRBV30 combines with J gene TRBJ1-5; D might be TRBD1 (6 bases). Germline V gene sequence: CDR1 GTSNPN, CDR2 SVGIG (reference sequence). CDR3 size: 14 residues. The germline V and J ends were trimmed by 1 base and 4 bases, with 11 bases remaining between them.

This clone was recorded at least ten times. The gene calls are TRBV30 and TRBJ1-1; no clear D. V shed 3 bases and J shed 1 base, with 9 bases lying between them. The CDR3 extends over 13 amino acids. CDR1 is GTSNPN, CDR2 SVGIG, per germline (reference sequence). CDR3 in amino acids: CAWRGSSNTEAFF. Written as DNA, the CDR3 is TGTGCCTGGAGGGGCAGTTCGAACACTGAAGCTTTCTTT. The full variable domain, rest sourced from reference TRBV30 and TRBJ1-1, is SQTIHQWPATLVQPVGSPLSLECTVEGTSNPNLYWYRQAAGRGLQLLFYSVGIGQISSEVPQNLSASRPQDRQFILSSKKLLLSDSGFYLCAWRGSSNTEAFFGQGTRLTVV.

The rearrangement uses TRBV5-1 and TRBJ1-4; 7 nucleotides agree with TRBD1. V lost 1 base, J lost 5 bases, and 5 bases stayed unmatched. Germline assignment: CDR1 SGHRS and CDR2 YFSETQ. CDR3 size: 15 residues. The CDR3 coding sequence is TGCGCCAGCAGCTTGACCGGGACAGACAATGAAAAACTGTTTTTT. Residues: CASSLTGTDNEKLFF.